These 7 T cell receptor beta chains came from one sample sequenced in a study of T cell responses to AZD1222 COVID-19 vaccine. The data were produced by immunoSEQ multiplex PCR, yet TCRdb's version contains in-frame clones alone and is incomplete. The sample has 110,000 to 150,000 clones, approximately 90% seen once. Sequencing was performed on peripheral blood, taken 28 days after the second AZD1222 dose. The receptors here all came from an adult who received the AZD1222 COVID-19 vaccine.

The rearrangement uses TRBV14 and TRBJ2-2, with D unresolved. The germline V gene encodes CDR1 SGHDN and CDR2 FVKESK. The V gene lost 4 bases and the J gene lost 6 bases, with 9 bases spanning the gap. This CDR3 has 13 residues. The CDR3 loop reads CASSPSFSGELFF. CDR3 DNA sequence: TGTGCCAGCAGCCCATCCTTCTCCGGGGAGCTGTTTTTT.

The chain uses TRBV15 and TRBJ1-1, with D perhaps TRBD1 (5 bases). Germline V gene lookup returns CDR1 LNHNV and CDR2 YYDKDF (reference sequence). The CDR3 spans 16 residues. Trimming removed 0 bases at V and 3 bases at J, with 14 bases between. The CDR3 coding sequence is TGTGCCACCAGCAGAGAAGGGGCAGGGAGGGACACTGAAGCTTTCTTT. It specifies CATSREGAGRDTEAFF. Combining the CDR3 with reference TRBV15 and TRBJ1-1 gives the whole variable domain DAMVIQNPRYQVTQFGKPVTLSCSQTLNHNVMYWYQQKSSQAPKLLFHYYDKDFNNEADTPDNFQSRRPNTSFCFLDIRSPGLGDTAMYLCATSREGAGRDTEAFFGQGTRLTVV.

The chain employs TRBV30 and TRBJ1-2; 9 bases agree with TRBD1. The CDR3 covers 11 residues. The junction had 0 bases not matched to a gene; V was cut back by 3 bases and J by 7 bases. CDR1 and CDR2 from the germline V gene are GTSNPN and SVGIG (reference sequence). The CDR3 region is CAWRDRGGYTF. The CDR3 bases are TGTGCCTGGAGGGACAGGGGTGGCTACACCTTC.

The CDR3 sequence: CASSISIDRGRTEAFF. In DNA form, the CDR3 reads TGTGCCAGTAGTATCAGTATAGACAGGGGCCGGACTGAAGCTTTCTTT. J is TRBJ1-1 and V is TRBV19; 8 nucleotides agree with TRBD1. The CDR3 runs 16 residues. In germline, CDR1 is LNHDA, CDR2 SQIVND (reference sequence). J lost 5 bases, V lost 3 bases, and 11 bases had no gene match.

The J gene is TRBJ1-1, the V gene TRBV12-3 or TRBV12-4; 8 nucleotides align to TRBD1. With 5 bases clipped from V and 8 bases from J, the junction kept 4 bases outside the gene matches. The CDR3 has 12 amino acids. CDR3 sequence: CASSPGTGEAFF. The CDR3 region has the DNA TGTGCCAGCAGTCCCGGGACAGGCGAAGCTTTCTTT.

The chain uses TRBV5-1 and TRBJ2-1; D perhaps matches TRBD1 (5 bases). This CDR3 contains 14 residues. CDR1 and CDR2 from the germline V gene are SGHRS and YFSETQ. V lost 0 bases, J lost 3 bases, and 7 bases lay in between. The CDR3 reads CASSLGQNYNEQFF. CDR3 coding DNA: TGCGCCAGCAGCTTGGGACAGAACTACAATGAGCAGTTCTTC.

The chain recombines TRBV19 with TRBJ2-7; D gene ambiguous. CDR3 size: 12 residues. From germline, CDR1 is LNHDA and CDR2 SQIVND (reference sequence). Trimming shortened V by 7 bases and J by 6 bases, and 13 bases separated the two germline ends. The CDR3: CASKGRWGEQYF. CDR3 in DNA: TGTGCCAGTAAAGGAAGGTGGGGCGAGCAGTACTTC.